This TCR beta chain was captured by sequencing in a study of blood T cell repertoires in COVID-19. Donors in Cohort 3 who had recovered were those with two negative PCRs, healthcare professional clearance, or resolution of their symptoms. CDR1 and CDR2 (germline): SGHVS, FNYEAQ. The CDR3 covers 17 residues. V lost 1 base, J lost 4 bases, and 8 bases stayed unmatched. Method: immunoSEQ multiplex PCR; TCRdb's copy keeps in-frame clones and lacks some. The repertoire holds some 390,000 clones, around 87% seen once, with about 1.1% in the top ten. The J gene is TRBJ2-2, the V gene TRBV7-6; 8 nucleotides agree with TRBD2. This receptor was obtained from a man aged 30-40 years who had recovered from COVID-19. The sequenced material came from PBMCs or T cells enriched from blood (not recorded which). Here the CDR3 reads CASSLGAGGLFTGELFF. The DNA for the CDR3 is TGTGCCAGCAGCTTAGGTGCGGGAGGTTTATTCACCGGGGAGCTGTTTTTT.